A selection of T cell receptor beta chains follows, all from one sample in a study of spatial heterogeneity in lung cancer. Via MiXCR, TCRdb re-called the 5' RACE reads, giving one row per CDR3 protein. The data contain 110,000 or so distinct CDR3 sequences, roughly 10% of them singletons. The sample in question was PBMCs, obtained at follow-up. These receptor sequences come from a female donor with early-stage non-small cell lung cancer. The conserved cysteine and the conserved F or W are not part of the CDR3 here. Each record gives: V gene, J gene, CDR3 length, CDR3 protein.

v_gene: TRBV6-5
j_gene: TRBJ1-6
len: 12
CDR3aa: ASSYDRGPLPLH

v_gene: TRBV28
j_gene: TRBJ2-7
len: 13
CDR3aa: ASRNPYRGRNEQY

v_gene: TRBV7-2
j_gene: TRBJ2-1
len: 12
CDR3aa: ASSLGGSYNEQF

v_gene: TRBV7-6
j_gene: TRBJ1-4
len: 11
CDR3aa: ASTGTGKEKLF

v_gene: TRBV5-5
j_gene: TRBJ1-5
len: 11
CDR3aa: ASSLQGHQPQH

v_gene: TRBV20-1
j_gene: TRBJ2-3
len: 12
CDR3aa: SARDDGGANTQY

v_gene: TRBV27
j_gene: TRBJ2-4
len: 14
CDR3aa: ASSERSGRAKNIQY

v_gene: TRBV27
j_gene: TRBJ1-1
len: 14
CDR3aa: ASSRGGTGVNTEAF

v_gene: TRBV6-2/TRBV6-3
j_gene: TRBJ2-7
len: 12
CDR3aa: ASTLAGSSYEQY

v_gene: TRBV29-1
j_gene: TRBJ1-1
len: 13
CDR3aa: SVRLRASRNTEAF

v_gene: TRBV25-1
j_gene: TRBJ2-2
len: 12
CDR3aa: ASRSQGYTGELF

v_gene: TRBV3-1
j_gene: TRBJ2-1
len: 13
CDR3aa: ASSQETPLADEQF

v_gene: TRBV7-2
j_gene: TRBJ2-5
len: 11
CDR3aa: ASSSSSGETQY

v_gene: TRBV6-6
j_gene: TRBJ1-2
len: 9
CDR3aa: ASSQLSVCT

v_gene: TRBV24-1
j_gene: TRBJ2-5
len: 14
CDR3aa: ATSDFNSGRRETQY

v_gene: TRBV20-1
j_gene: TRBJ1-6
len: 14
CDR3aa: SAGPLRSSYNSPLH

v_gene: TRBV7-9
j_gene: TRBJ2-2
len: 13
CDR3aa: ASSLLGRVTGELF

v_gene: TRBV6-2/TRBV6-3
j_gene: TRBJ2-1
len: 12
CDR3aa: ASSYRTSRDEQF

v_gene: TRBV19
j_gene: TRBJ1-5
len: 13
CDR3aa: ASSIDGTGLRPQH

v_gene: TRBV3-1
j_gene: TRBJ1-2
len: 11
CDR3aa: ASSQAGNYGYT

v_gene: TRBV19
j_gene: TRBJ1-2
len: 10
CDR3aa: ASSTDRGGYT

v_gene: TRBV30
j_gene: TRBJ1-1
len: 9
CDR3aa: AWRFRTEAF

v_gene: TRBV24-1
j_gene: TRBJ2-7
len: 15
CDR3aa: ATSDLRGETSNYEQY

v_gene: TRBV19
j_gene: TRBJ2-3
len: 13
CDR3aa: ASSIGQGGRDTQY

v_gene: TRBV4-3
j_gene: TRBJ1-2
len: 13
CDR3aa: ASSQVTGANYGYT

v_gene: TRBV7-2
j_gene: TRBJ2-1
len: 13
CDR3aa: ASSLSASSYNEQF

v_gene: TRBV3-1
j_gene: TRBJ2-1
len: 12
CDR3aa: ASSLWTGPNEQF

v_gene: TRBV4-2
j_gene: TRBJ1-5
len: 16
CDR3aa: ASSQEPNRGTANQPQH

v_gene: TRBV19
j_gene: TRBJ2-1
len: 13
CDR3aa: ASGPVAGGNNEQF

v_gene: TRBV6-2/TRBV6-3
j_gene: TRBJ2-5
len: 15
CDR3aa: ASSYPKRTGARETQY

v_gene: TRBV18
j_gene: TRBJ2-3
len: 11
CDR3aa: ASSPMSRDTQY

v_gene: TRBV18
j_gene: TRBJ2-7
len: 13
CDR3aa: ASSLADTGAYEQY

v_gene: TRBV28
j_gene: TRBJ2-5
len: 13
CDR3aa: ASSFSGTGGETQY

v_gene: TRBV7-6
j_gene: TRBJ2-1
len: 12
CDR3aa: ASSPMGTINEQF

v_gene: TRBV5-1
j_gene: TRBJ1-1
len: 12
CDR3aa: ASSPPGAWTEAF

v_gene: TRBV5-1
j_gene: TRBJ1-4
len: 12
CDR3aa: ASSRDATNEKLF

v_gene: TRBV4-2
j_gene: TRBJ2-7
len: 16
CDR3aa: ASSQDGTSGTSSYEQY

v_gene: TRBV29-1
j_gene: TRBJ2-3
len: 13
CDR3aa: SVAPSGRGTDTQY

v_gene: TRBV29-1
j_gene: TRBJ1-5
len: 11
CDR3aa: SAASGGNQPQH

v_gene: TRBV28
j_gene: TRBJ1-5
len: 17
CDR3aa: ASSLWGRFAGAKDQPQH

v_gene: TRBV2
j_gene: TRBJ1-5
len: 13
CDR3aa: ASSGGDRGNQPQH

v_gene: TRBV28
j_gene: TRBJ1-5
len: 13
CDR3aa: ASSPPPPGSQPQH

v_gene: TRBV5-1
j_gene: TRBJ1-2
len: 13
CDR3aa: ASSLVGSTNYGYT

v_gene: TRBV20-1
j_gene: TRBJ2-2
len: 13
CDR3aa: SARGRTSGAGELF

v_gene: TRBV5-4
j_gene: TRBJ2-3
len: 15
CDR3aa: ASSLRLRQTRTDSQY

v_gene: TRBV30
j_gene: TRBJ2-1
len: 13
CDR3aa: AWSLLAGRLGEVF

v_gene: TRBV6-1
j_gene: TRBJ1-5
len: 11
CDR3aa: ASSADREQPQH

v_gene: TRBV28
j_gene: TRBJ2-1
len: 15
CDR3aa: ASSLLALAGVSNEQF

v_gene: TRBV7-8
j_gene: TRBJ2-1
len: 13
CDR3aa: ASSRRRWSYNEQF

v_gene: TRBV12-3/TRBV12-4
j_gene: TRBJ2-5
len: 14
CDR3aa: ASSFRTAEWFETQY

v_gene: TRBV12-3/TRBV12-4
j_gene: TRBJ1-5
len: 12
CDR3aa: ASSRDREHQPQH

v_gene: TRBV12-3/TRBV12-4
j_gene: TRBJ2-7
len: 12
CDR3aa: ASRLDRSSYEQY

v_gene: TRBV29-1
j_gene: TRBJ2-6
len: 13
CDR3aa: SVEPGGSGANVLT

v_gene: TRBV10-1
j_gene: TRBJ2-4
len: 11
CDR3aa: ASSDPNSNIQY